Listed below are T cell receptor beta chains from one sample, sequenced in a study of OX40 agonist ivuxolimab in advanced cancers. Sequencing was performed with immunoSEQ multiplex PCR; in TCRdb, only in-frame clones are kept and a portion is missing. The sample records about 70,000 clones, around nine tenths being singletons. The starting material was CD4+ or CD8+ T cells sorted from blood, obtained in a trial of the OX40 agonist ivuxolimab. The receptor set was obtained from an adult with an advanced solid tumor such as melanoma, head and neck, liver or kidney cancer. Both conserved end residues are part of each CDR3. Fields, in order: J gene, D gene, V gene, clone size, CDR3 DNA, CDR3 protein. The D gene is left open where the match is weak. Clone size is shown for a subset of rows, as once, few, many or a class of expanded clone.

J gene: TRBJ1-1; D gene: NA; V gene: TRBV6-5; clone size: NA; CDR3 DNA: TGTGCCAGCAGTTACAACCTACACATGAACACTGAAGCTTTCTTT; CDR3 protein: CASSYNLHMNTEAFF
J gene: TRBJ2-1; D gene: TRBD2; V gene: TRBV6-5; clone size: NA; CDR3 DNA: TGTGCCAGCAGTCAGAACAGGGCGGGGGGGCAGTTCTTC; CDR3 protein: CASSQNRAGGQFF
J gene: TRBJ1-4; D gene: TRBD1; V gene: TRBV6-5; clone size: NA; CDR3 DNA: TGTGCCAGCAGTTACTCGTTACAGGGGGCTGAAAAACTGTTTTTT; CDR3 protein: CASSYSLQGAEKLFF
J gene: TRBJ2-7; D gene: NA; V gene: TRBV6-1; clone size: NA; CDR3 DNA: TGTGCCAGCAGTTATCGTGACAGTCGGTACGAGCAGTACTTC; CDR3 protein: CASSYRDSRYEQYF
J gene: TRBJ2-1; D gene: NA; V gene: TRBV18; clone size: NA; CDR3 DNA: TGTGCCAGCTCACCACGGGGCGGCTCCTACAATGAGCAGTTCTTC; CDR3 protein: CASSPRGGSYNEQFF
J gene: TRBJ2-1; D gene: TRBD2; V gene: TRBV6-5; clone size: NA; CDR3 DNA: TGTGCCAGCCGGAAGACGAGCGGGGGGTCCAATGAGCAGTTCTTC; CDR3 protein: CASRKTSGGSNEQFF
J gene: TRBJ2-7; D gene: NA; V gene: TRBV5-1; clone size: NA; CDR3 DNA: TGCGCCAGCACGCCGCGGTGGGGAAGCGCCTACGAGCAGTACTTC; CDR3 protein: CASTPRWGSAYEQYF
J gene: TRBJ2-7; D gene: NA; V gene: TRBV2; clone size: NA; CDR3 DNA: TGTGCCAGCAGTGGGCGCGTCGGGGGAGAGCAGTACTTC; CDR3 protein: CASSGRVGGEQYF
J gene: TRBJ2-3; D gene: NA; V gene: TRBV15; clone size: NA; CDR3 DNA: TGTGCCACCAGCAGAGATAGGGGACGTGGGCTATCGCAGTATTTT; CDR3 protein: CATSRDRGRGLSQYF
J gene: TRBJ1-3; D gene: NA; V gene: TRBV16; clone size: NA; CDR3 DNA: TGTGCCAGCAGCAGCAGAAAGGGTTCTGGAAACACCATATATTTT; CDR3 protein: CASSSRKGSGNTIYF
J gene: TRBJ2-2; D gene: NA; V gene: TRBV7-2; clone size: once; CDR3 DNA: TGTGCCAGCAGCCAGGGGGGGGCCGGATCGTCCGGGGAGCTGTTTTTT; CDR3 protein: CASSQGGAGSSGELFF
J gene: TRBJ1-6; D gene: TRBD1; V gene: TRBV19; clone size: few; CDR3 DNA: TGTGCCAGTAGCGGACAGGCTATTAATTCACCCCTCCACTTT; CDR3 protein: CASSGQAINSPLHF
J gene: TRBJ2-7; D gene: NA; V gene: TRBV5-8; clone size: NA; CDR3 DNA: TGTGCCAGCAGCTTGAGTAGGGCCGGGGTTTACGAGCAGTACTTC; CDR3 protein: CASSLSRAGVYEQYF
J gene: TRBJ2-5; D gene: NA; V gene: TRBV6-5; clone size: NA; CDR3 DNA: TGTGCCAGCAGTTACTCGGGTAAAGAGACCCAGTACTTC; CDR3 protein: CASSYSGKETQYF
J gene: TRBJ1-2; D gene: TRBD1; V gene: TRBV4-1; clone size: NA; CDR3 DNA: TGCGCCAGCAGCCAATTGACAGGGGTGGGTTACGGCTACACCTTC; CDR3 protein: CASSQLTGVGYGYTF
J gene: TRBJ2-1; D gene: TRBD1; V gene: TRBV15; clone size: NA; CDR3 DNA: TGTGCCACCAGCAGAGACCCCCCGGACAGGGGGCATGAGCAGTTCTTC; CDR3 protein: CATSRDPPDRGHEQFF
J gene: TRBJ2-7; D gene: NA; V gene: TRBV4-3; clone size: once; CDR3 DNA: TGCGCCAGCAGCCAAGACAGGCTGGTGAGAGGGGTCGACGAGCAGTACTTC; CDR3 protein: CASSQDRLVRGVDEQYF
J gene: TRBJ2-7; D gene: TRBD1; V gene: TRBV10-3; clone size: NA; CDR3 DNA: TGTGCCATCAGTGACCTCAAACCGGGACAGGTTTACTACGAGCAGTACTTC; CDR3 protein: CAISDLKPGQVYYEQYF
J gene: TRBJ2-5; D gene: NA; V gene: TRBV18; clone size: NA; CDR3 DNA: TGTGCCAGCTCACCACCTCTGCGACAAAGCCAAGAGACCCAGTACTTC; CDR3 protein: CASSPPLRQSQETQYF
J gene: TRBJ2-5; D gene: TRBD2; V gene: TRBV5-1; clone size: few; CDR3 DNA: TGCGCCAGCAGCCCGGGACTAGCGGGAGGGCCGTGGGAGACCCAGTACTTC; CDR3 protein: CASSPGLAGGPWETQYF
J gene: TRBJ2-3; D gene: TRBD2; V gene: TRBV5-4; clone size: once; CDR3 DNA: TGTGCCAGCAGCTTCCTCGGGGGGACTAGCACAGATACGCAGTATTTT; CDR3 protein: CASSFLGGTSTDTQYF
J gene: TRBJ2-7; D gene: NA; V gene: TRBV5-1; clone size: NA; CDR3 DNA: TGCGCCAGCAGCATGGGGGGAGCCGAGCAGTACTTC; CDR3 protein: CASSMGGAEQYF
J gene: TRBJ1-3; D gene: NA; V gene: TRBV19; clone size: NA; CDR3 DNA: TGTGCCAGTAGTCGGGGCGGATACGGAAACACCATATATTTT; CDR3 protein: CASSRGGYGNTIYF
J gene: TRBJ1-3; D gene: NA; V gene: TRBV18; clone size: NA; CDR3 DNA: TGTGCCAGCTCAGGTGTTCCTGGAAACACCATATATTTT; CDR3 protein: CASSGVPGNTIYF
J gene: TRBJ1-1; D gene: NA; V gene: TRBV6-1; clone size: NA; CDR3 DNA: TGTGCCAGCAGTGGGGGACACCGGAACACTGAAGCTTTCTTT; CDR3 protein: CASSGGHRNTEAFF
J gene: TRBJ1-2; D gene: NA; V gene: TRBV5-5; clone size: NA; CDR3 DNA: TGTGCCAGCACCCCCGGGGGGCCCGGAGGAGGCTACACCTTC; CDR3 protein: CASTPGGPGGGYTF
J gene: TRBJ1-2; D gene: NA; V gene: TRBV2; clone size: NA; CDR3 DNA: TGTGCCAGCAGTTTGATCGGTGGCTACACCTTC; CDR3 protein: CASSLIGGYTF
J gene: TRBJ1-3; D gene: NA; V gene: TRBV2; clone size: NA; CDR3 DNA: TGTGCCAGCAGTGCTTTAGTACAGCCAAACACCATATATTTT; CDR3 protein: CASSALVQPNTIYF
J gene: TRBJ2-5; D gene: TRBD1; V gene: TRBV5-1; clone size: once; CDR3 DNA: TGCGCCAGCAGCTCCGGGACAGTACCTCAAGAGACCCAGTACTTC; CDR3 protein: CASSSGTVPQETQYF
J gene: TRBJ2-7; D gene: TRBD1; V gene: TRBV2; clone size: NA; CDR3 DNA: TGTGCCAGCAACCAGGGACAGGCCTACGAGCAGTACTTC; CDR3 protein: CASNQGQAYEQYF
J gene: TRBJ2-1; D gene: NA; V gene: TRBV2; clone size: NA; CDR3 DNA: TGTGCCAGCAGGAAGACTCAGATTGAAATCAAGGATGAGCAGTTCTTC; CDR3 protein: CASRKTQIEIKDEQFF
J gene: TRBJ2-5; D gene: TRBD1; V gene: TRBV14; clone size: NA; CDR3 DNA: TGTGCCAGCAGCGCCTGGGACAGGGGAAGAGAGACCCAGTACTTC; CDR3 protein: CASSAWDRGRETQYF
J gene: TRBJ1-5; D gene: NA; V gene: TRBV19; clone size: NA; CDR3 DNA: TGTGCCAGTAGTTCCTCTCATAGCAATCAGCCCCAGCATTTT; CDR3 protein: CASSSSHSNQPQHF
J gene: TRBJ2-7; D gene: NA; V gene: TRBV5-6; clone size: NA; CDR3 DNA: TGTGCCAGCAGCTTGGCCCCTAGCAGCGCCTACGAGCAGTACTTC; CDR3 protein: CASSLAPSSAYEQYF
J gene: TRBJ2-3; D gene: NA; V gene: TRBV30; clone size: NA; CDR3 DNA: TGTGCCTGGAGTCGGGGTCTTCCCACAGATACGCAGTATTTT; CDR3 protein: CAWSRGLPTDTQYF
J gene: TRBJ1-6; D gene: NA; V gene: TRBV10-2; clone size: NA; CDR3 DNA: TGCGCCAGCAGTGAGTCGATATGGGGGTTAACCTATAATTCACCCCTCCACTTT; CDR3 protein: CASSESIWGLTYNSPLHF
J gene: TRBJ2-7; D gene: NA; V gene: TRBV11-2; clone size: once; CDR3 DNA: TGTGCCAGCAGCCGGAGCGGAACCAAGACCTACGAGCAGTACTTC; CDR3 protein: CASSRSGTKTYEQYF
J gene: TRBJ2-7; D gene: TRBD1; V gene: TRBV28; clone size: NA; CDR3 DNA: TGTGCCAGCGGACTCGACAGGGTTCGGGTCGGCGAGCAGTACTTC; CDR3 protein: CASGLDRVRVGEQYF
J gene: TRBJ2-1; D gene: TRBD2; V gene: TRBV19; clone size: NA; CDR3 DNA: TGTGCCAGTAGTATGGGGCTAGCGGGCGGTAGCTCCTACAATGAGCAGTTCTTC; CDR3 protein: CASSMGLAGGSSYNEQFF
J gene: TRBJ2-2; D gene: TRBD1; V gene: TRBV7-9; clone size: NA; CDR3 DNA: TGTGCCAGCAGCAGGGACAGCCCCACCGGGGAGCTGTTTTTT; CDR3 protein: CASSRDSPTGELFF
J gene: TRBJ1-2; D gene: NA; V gene: TRBV29-1; clone size: NA; CDR3 DNA: TGCAGCGGGGATCCGGTAGACTATGGCTACACCTTC; CDR3 protein: CSGDPVDYGYTF
J gene: TRBJ1-6; D gene: NA; V gene: TRBV18; clone size: few; CDR3 DNA: TGTGCCAGCTCGCCGGACATTAATAATTCACCCCTCCACTTT; CDR3 protein: CASSPDINNSPLHF
J gene: TRBJ1-2; D gene: NA; V gene: TRBV5-3; clone size: NA; CDR3 DNA: TGTGCCAGAAGCTTGGCGGTGTATGGCTACACCTTC; CDR3 protein: CARSLAVYGYTF
J gene: TRBJ2-3; D gene: NA; V gene: TRBV30; clone size: NA; CDR3 DNA: TGTGCCTGGGACCGGGCAGATACGCAGTATTTT; CDR3 protein: CAWDRADTQYF
J gene: TRBJ2-1; D gene: TRBD2; V gene: TRBV23-1; clone size: NA; CDR3 DNA: TGCGCCAGCAGTCAATCCCCGACTAGCGGAATTTACAATGAGCAGTTCTTC; CDR3 protein: CASSQSPTSGIYNEQFF
J gene: TRBJ1-2; D gene: NA; V gene: TRBV25-1; clone size: NA; CDR3 DNA: TGTGCCAGCAGTGAATATGGGGGGGGCGCGGGCTATGGCTACACCTTC; CDR3 protein: CASSEYGGGAGYGYTF